This record looks at one TCR beta chain sequence and its context. Its antigen is not known. Unique molecular identifiers featured in each of the TCR beta cDNA libraries. Input of roughly 0.9 to 11 million T cells yielded hundreds of thousands of cDNA molecules. TCRdb independently ran MiXCR on the PCR reads; one entry per CDR3 protein. In the table there are about 770,000 distinct CDR3 sequences, around 46% of which are singletons. This sample stems from a study of post-analysis software for immune sequencing data. Study context: Disease courses included relapsing-remitting, secondary progressive and progressive-relapsing multiple sclerosis.

Study outcomes and limitations: For normalized Chao1 diversity, multiple sclerosis patients scored significantly lower than controls did. The authors found that F measure strongly co-clustered same-batch samples.

Sequencing was performed on blood. This clonotype originated in a girl aged 10 to 17 with multiple sclerosis.

CDR3 in DNA: TGTGCCAGCAGCTCTCGGAGCGGGAGGGCCGCCTACGAGCAGTACTTC. It yields the protein CASSSRSGRAAYEQYF. This rearrangement joins TRBV7-6 to TRBJ2-7; the match to TRBD2 covers 10 bases. Per the germline V gene, CDR1 is SGHVS and CDR2 is FNYEAQ. The CDR3 consists of 16 residues. V was pared by 4 bases and J by 2 bases, with 8 bases of the junction left unmatched.